These 15 T cell receptor beta chains were all obtained from the same sample, sequenced in a study of technical replicates of blood from a few donors. Profiling relied on immunoSEQ multiplex PCR, and the TCRdb table lists in-frame clones only, not all of them. The table has tens of thousands of clones, 90% seen once. Sequences were obtained from PBMCs. These receptors originate from a human donor in good health. Some clones in this sample may be carry-over from other donors' samples.

The rearrangement joins TRBV18 to TRBJ1-2, with 10 bases that match TRBD1. Trimming took 3 bases from V and 0 from J; bases not matched to a gene: 7. Germline CDR1 reads KGHSH; CDR2 reads LQKENI. This CDR3 is built from 17 residues. Here the CDR3 DNA reads TGTGCCAGCTCACCTCCGGGACAGGGGCCCTCTAACTATGGCTACACCTTC. Translated, it gives CASSPPGQGPSNYGYTF.

This chain connects TRBV6-1 to TRBJ2-5, with a weak D call TRBD1 (7 bases). V was shortened by 4 bases and J by 2 bases, with 11 bases between the two germline ends. Per the germline V gene, CDR1 is MNHNS and CDR2 is SASEGT. The CDR3 has 14 amino acids. The CDR3 loop is CASSVGGQQETQYF. DNA of the CDR3: TGTGCCAGCAGTGTGGGGGGACAGCAAGAGACCCAGTACTTC.

The J gene is TRBJ2-7, the V gene TRBV4-3; 8 bases agree with TRBD2. The trim removed 4 bases at V and 0 bases at J, leaving 11 bases unmatched. CDR3 length equals 17 residues. Germline lookup yields CDR1 LGHNA and CDR2 YSLEER. CDR3 in amino acids: CASSPGTGTSGSYEQYF. CDR3 bases: TGCGCCAGCAGCCCGGGTACCGGGACTAGTGGCTCCTACGAGCAGTACTTC.

This chain links TRBV18 with TRBJ2-3; TRBD2 might be the D (5 bases). V lost 4 bases and J 0 bases, leaving 14 bases between the germline ends. This CDR3 is built from 16 residues. In germline, CDR1 is KGHSH, CDR2 LQKENI. The chain's CDR3 is CASSQLSGSSTDTQYF. The CDR3 DNA is TGTGCCAGCTCACAACTCAGCGGATCTAGCACAGATACGCAGTATTTT.

The chain recombines TRBV7-2 with TRBJ2-1; weak D call: TRBD2 (5 bases). This CDR3 contains 15 residues. Germline V CDR1 and CDR2: SGHTA, FQGNSA. Trimming left V 2 bases short and J 4 bases short, with 12 bases between. CDR3 nucleotides: TGTGCCAGCAGCTTATCTCCAGCGGCGTACAATGAGCAGTTCTTC. Its translation is CASSLSPAAYNEQFF.

J is TRBJ2-6 and V is TRBV7-2; D not resolved. The length of the CDR3 is 18 residues. The germline CDR1 and CDR2 sequences are SGHTA and FQGNSA. V lost 2 bases to trimming and J lost 0 bases, with 14 bases between them. CDR3 in DNA: TGTGCCAGCAGCTTATCAGGTTCAGCCTCCTCTGGGGCCAACGTCCTGACTTTC. Amino acid sequence: CASSLSGSASSGANVLTF.

The CDR3 spells CASSPRGNTIYF. CDR3 bases: TGTGCCAGCAGCCCGCGGGGAAACACCATATATTTT. The gene calls are TRBV7-2 and TRBJ1-3, with D hard to call. Trimming shortened V by 5 bases and J by 4 bases, and 6 bases separated the two germline ends. Germline CDR1 is SGHTA and CDR2 is FQGNSA. This CDR3 is built from 12 residues.

The chain links TRBV5-1 to TRBJ2-7; TRBD2 is a possible D gene (5 bases). Deletions cut 1 base from V and 1 base from J, with 15 bases between. The germline CDR1 and CDR2 sequences are SGHRS and YFSETQ. The CDR3 sequence is 16 residues long. DNA of the CDR3: TGCGCCAGCAGCTTGTTAGCGACATCGGGATCCTACGAGCAGTACTTC. Translated: CASSLLATSGSYEQYF. Based on the CDR3 plus reference TRBV5-1 and TRBJ2-7, the full variable domain is KAGVTQTPRYLIKTRGQQVTLSCSPISGHRSVSWYQQTPGQGLQFLFEYFSETQRNKGNFPGRFSGRQFSNSRSEMNVSTLELGDSALYLCASSLLATSGSYEQYFGPGTRLTVT.

V is TRBV10-3 and J is TRBJ2-6, with 7 nucleotides matching TRBD2. V trimming: 3 bases; J trimming: 2 bases; junction bases outside the gene matches: 4. The germline V gene encodes CDR1 ENHRY and CDR2 SYGVKD. The CDR3 is made up of 16 amino acids. The CDR3 DNA follows: TGTGCCATCAGTGACAGGGAGGGTACTGGGGCCAACGTCCTGACTTTC. Residues: CAISDREGTGANVLTF.

The rearrangement uses TRBV7-2 and TRBJ2-7; a possible D gene is TRBD2 (5 bases). Between the trimmed V and J ends, which lost 2 bases and 4 bases, there was a span of 12 bases. Germline V gene data show CDR1 as SGHTA and CDR2 as FQGNSA. This CDR3 has 14 residues. Written as DNA, the CDR3 is TGTGCCAGCAGCTTACCTCCGGGATCTTACGAGCAGTACTTC. Protein: CASSLPPGSYEQYF.

The chain links TRBV27 to TRBJ1-1; 11 nucleotides match TRBD1. From germline, CDR1 is MNHEY and CDR2 SMNVEV (reference sequence). V shed 5 bases, J shed 3 bases, and the junction held 8 bases outside the gene matches. The CDR3 extends over 16 amino acids. The DNA for the CDR3 is TGTGCCAGCAGTAAACCCTCGGGACAGGGGGACACTGAAGCTTTCTTT. This encodes CASSKPSGQGDTEAFF.

This chain uses TRBV5-6 with TRBJ1-5; D is perhaps TRBD1 (5 bases). Germline CDR1 and CDR2: SGHDT and YYEEEE. The CDR3 is 16 residues long. V gave up 4 bases and J gave up 2 bases, with 16 bases separating them. The CDR3 coding sequence is TGTGCCAGCAGCCAACGGTACCTGACAGGCAATCAGCCCCAGCATTTT. This sequence encodes CASSQRYLTGNQPQHF.

This clone appeared a single time. The chain employs TRBV14 and TRBJ2-7; D not resolved. Germline values: CDR1 SGHDN, CDR2 FVKESK. This CDR3 comprises 11 residues. V lost 3 bases, J lost 7 bases, and 7 bases lay in between. The CDR3 nucleotides read TGTGCCAGCAGCCATGGCTGGGAGCAGTACTTC. This encodes CASSHGWEQYF.

V usage is TRBV30 and J usage is TRBJ2-2, with TRBD2 identical over 13 bases. The length of the CDR3 is 15 residues. The germline V gene has CDR1 GTSNPN and CDR2 SVGIG (reference sequence). With V trimmed by 3 bases and J by 2 bases, 0 bases remained unmatched. CDR3 sequence: CAWRGLAGNTGELFF. In nucleotides, the CDR3 is TGTGCCTGGAGGGGACTAGCGGGAAACACCGGGGAGCTGTTTTTT. The entire variable domain, with the rest obtained from reference TRBV30 and TRBJ2-2, is as follows: SQTIHQWPATLVQPVGSPLSLECTVEGTSNPNLYWYRQAAGRGLQLLFYSVGIGQISSEVPQNLSASRPQDRQFILSSKKLLLSDSGFYLCAWRGLAGNTGELFFGEGSRLTVL.

This clone was seen once. J is TRBJ2-5 and V is TRBV7-3, with 8 bases that match TRBD1. The CDR3 covers 18 residues. The germline V gene encodes CDR1 SGHTA and CDR2 FQGTGA. V gave up 5 bases and J gave up 3 bases; unmatched junction bases: 17. The CDR3 loop is CASSPLPWTGMGEETQYF. CDR3 bases: TGTGCCAGCAGCCCACTACCCTGGACAGGGATGGGTGAAGAGACCCAGTACTTC. Combining the CDR3 with reference TRBV7-3 and TRBJ2-5 gives the whole variable domain GAGVSQTPSNKVTEKGKYVELRCDPISGHTALYWYRQSLGQGPEFLIYFQGTGAADDSGLPNDRFFAVRPEGSVSTLKIQRTERGDSAVYLCASSPLPWTGMGEETQYFGPGTRLLVL.